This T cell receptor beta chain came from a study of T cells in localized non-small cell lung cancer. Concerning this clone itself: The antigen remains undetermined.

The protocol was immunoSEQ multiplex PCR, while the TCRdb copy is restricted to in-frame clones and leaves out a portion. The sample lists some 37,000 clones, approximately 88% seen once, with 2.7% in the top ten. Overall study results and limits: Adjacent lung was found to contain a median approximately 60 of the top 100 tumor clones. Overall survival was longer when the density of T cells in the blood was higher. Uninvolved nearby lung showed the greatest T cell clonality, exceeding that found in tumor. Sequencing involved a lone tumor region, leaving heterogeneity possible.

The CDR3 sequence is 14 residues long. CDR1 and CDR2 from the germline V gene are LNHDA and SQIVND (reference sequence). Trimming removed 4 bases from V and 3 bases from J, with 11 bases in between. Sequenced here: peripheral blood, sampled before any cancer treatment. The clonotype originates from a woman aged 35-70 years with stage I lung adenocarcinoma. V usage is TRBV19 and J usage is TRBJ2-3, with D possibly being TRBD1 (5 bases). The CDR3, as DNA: TGTGCCAGTAGTACCCCAAGACAGACAGATACGCAGTATTTT. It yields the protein CASSTPRQTDTQYF.